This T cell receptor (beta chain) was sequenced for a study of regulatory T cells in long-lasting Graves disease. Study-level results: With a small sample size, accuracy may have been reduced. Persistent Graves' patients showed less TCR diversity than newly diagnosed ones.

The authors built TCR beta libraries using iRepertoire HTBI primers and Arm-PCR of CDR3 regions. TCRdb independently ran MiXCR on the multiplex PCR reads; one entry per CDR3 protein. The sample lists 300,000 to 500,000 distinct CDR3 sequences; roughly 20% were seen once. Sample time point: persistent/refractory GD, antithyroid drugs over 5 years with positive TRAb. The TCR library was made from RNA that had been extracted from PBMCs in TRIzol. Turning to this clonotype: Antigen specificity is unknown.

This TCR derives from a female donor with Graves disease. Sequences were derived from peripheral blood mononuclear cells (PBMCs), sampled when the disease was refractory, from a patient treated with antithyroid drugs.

For the CDR3, the DNA is TGTGCCACAGGGGGCGTGGTTTTCGAGCAGTACTTC. It is translated as CATGGVVFEQYF. V usage is TRBV28 and J usage is TRBJ2-7, with TRBD1 matching 8 bases. The CDR3 is made up of 12 amino acids. V trimming: 10 bases; J trimming: 6 bases; junction bases outside the gene matches: 8. Per germline, CDR1 MDHEN and CDR2 SYDVKM.